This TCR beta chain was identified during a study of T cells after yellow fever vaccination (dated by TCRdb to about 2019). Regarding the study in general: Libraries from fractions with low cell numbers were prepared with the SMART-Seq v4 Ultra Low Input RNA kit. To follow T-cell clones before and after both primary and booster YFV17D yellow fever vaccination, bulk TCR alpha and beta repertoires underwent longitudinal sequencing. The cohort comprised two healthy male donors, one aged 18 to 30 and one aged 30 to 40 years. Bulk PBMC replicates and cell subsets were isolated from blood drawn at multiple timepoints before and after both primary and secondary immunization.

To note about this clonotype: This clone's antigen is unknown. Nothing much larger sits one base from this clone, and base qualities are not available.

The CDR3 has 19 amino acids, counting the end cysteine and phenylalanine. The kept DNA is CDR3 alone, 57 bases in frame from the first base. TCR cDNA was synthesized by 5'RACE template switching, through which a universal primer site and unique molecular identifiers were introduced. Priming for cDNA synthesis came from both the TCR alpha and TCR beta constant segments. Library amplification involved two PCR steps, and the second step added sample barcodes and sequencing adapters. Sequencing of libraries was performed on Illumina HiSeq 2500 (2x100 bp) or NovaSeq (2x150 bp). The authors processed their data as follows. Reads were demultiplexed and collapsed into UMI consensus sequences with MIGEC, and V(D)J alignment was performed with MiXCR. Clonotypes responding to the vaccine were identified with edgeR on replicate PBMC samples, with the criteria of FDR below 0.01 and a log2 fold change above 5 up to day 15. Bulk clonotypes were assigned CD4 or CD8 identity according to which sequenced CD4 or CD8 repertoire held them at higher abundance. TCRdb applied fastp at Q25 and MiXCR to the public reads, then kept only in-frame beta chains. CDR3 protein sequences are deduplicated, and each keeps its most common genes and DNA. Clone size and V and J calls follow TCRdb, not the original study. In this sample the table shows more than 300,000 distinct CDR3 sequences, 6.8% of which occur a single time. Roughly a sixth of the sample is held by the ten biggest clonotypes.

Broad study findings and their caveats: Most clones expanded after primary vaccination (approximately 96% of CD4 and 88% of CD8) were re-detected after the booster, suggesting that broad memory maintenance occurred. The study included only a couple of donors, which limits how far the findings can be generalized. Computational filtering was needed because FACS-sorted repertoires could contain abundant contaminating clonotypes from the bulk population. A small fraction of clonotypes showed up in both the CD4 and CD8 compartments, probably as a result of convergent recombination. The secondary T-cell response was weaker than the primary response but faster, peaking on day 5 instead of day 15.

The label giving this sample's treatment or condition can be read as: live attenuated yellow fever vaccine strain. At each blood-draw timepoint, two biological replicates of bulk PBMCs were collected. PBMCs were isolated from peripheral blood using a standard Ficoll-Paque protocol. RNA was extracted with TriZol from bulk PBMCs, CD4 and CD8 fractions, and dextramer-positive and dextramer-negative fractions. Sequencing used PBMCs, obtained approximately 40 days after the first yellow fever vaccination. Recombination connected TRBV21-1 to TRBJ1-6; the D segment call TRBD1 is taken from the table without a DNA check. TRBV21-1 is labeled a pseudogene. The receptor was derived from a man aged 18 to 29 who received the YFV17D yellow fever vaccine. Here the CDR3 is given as CASSKALWPGPIIQRDLHF. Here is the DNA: TGTGCCAGCAGCAAAGCGCTTTGGCCGGGGCCTATAATTCAGAGGGACCTCCACTTT.